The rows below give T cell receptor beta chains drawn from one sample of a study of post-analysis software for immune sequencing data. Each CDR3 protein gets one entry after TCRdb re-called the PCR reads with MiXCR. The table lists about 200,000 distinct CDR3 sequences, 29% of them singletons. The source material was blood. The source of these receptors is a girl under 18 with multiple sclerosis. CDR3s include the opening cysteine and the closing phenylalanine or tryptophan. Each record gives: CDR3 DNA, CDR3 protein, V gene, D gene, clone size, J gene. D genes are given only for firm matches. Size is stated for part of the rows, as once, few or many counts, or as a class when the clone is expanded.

TGTGCCAGCACCCGGGCGGGCTATGGCTACACCTTC	CASTRAGYGYTF	TRBV12-3/TRBV12-4	.	many	TRBJ1-2
TGTGCCAGCAGCTTAGGAGGGCAGGGAGGCACAGATACGCAGTATTTT	CASSLGGQGGTDTQYF	TRBV7-9	.	few	TRBJ2-3
TGTGCCAGCAGCCGGGGACAGAACACTGAAGCTTTCTTT	CASSRGQNTEAFF	TRBV7-3	.	few	TRBJ1-1
TGTGCCAGCAGTCTAGCGGGAGCCCCGCAGTATTTT	CASSLAGAPQYF	TRBV12-3/TRBV12-4	TRBD2	.	TRBJ2-3
TGTGCCAGCAACCAAGGGAAAACGCAGGAGCAGTACTTC	CASNQGKTQEQYF	TRBV7-9	.	many	TRBJ2-7
TGCGCCAGCAGCTTGGAAGGGGACACTGAAGCTTTCTTT	CASSLEGDTEAFF	TRBV7-9	.	many	TRBJ1-1
TGTGCCAGCAGGGCTAGCGGGAGGGATGAGCAGTTCTTC	CASRASGRDEQFF	TRBV3-1	TRBD2	few	TRBJ2-1
TGCGCCAGCAGCCCACAAAAAGGGATGGACACTGAAGCTTTCTTT	CASSPQKGMDTEAFF	TRBV4-1	.	.	TRBJ1-1
TGTGCCAGCAGCTTCACAGGGCACCAGCCCCAGCATTTT	CASSFTGHQPQHF	TRBV7-9	.	.	TRBJ1-5
TGTGCCAGCAGCTTTGGTGACAGTATGAACACTGAAGCTTTCTTT	CASSFGDSMNTEAFF	TRBV7-3	.	.	TRBJ1-1